Presented here are 18 T cell receptor beta chains from one specimen sequenced in a study of T-cell memory formation after mild COVID-19. MiXCR, run by TCRdb on the 5' RACE reads, gives a single entry per CDR3 protein. The sample records fewer than 650,000 distinct CDR3 sequences, about a fifth being singletons. Sequencing input: PBMCs or a T cell subset sorted from them (not recorded which). The receptors shown here come from an adult woman who had mild COVID-19 (a few samples of this study predate the infection). Cell type and time point are not known.

This clonotype was counted a few times. The genes are TRBV12-3 or TRBV12-4 and TRBJ1-1; a possible D gene is TRBD1 (5 bases). The CDR3 is 15 amino acids. V was cut by 5 bases and J by 1 base, with 14 bases left in between. CDR3 DNA sequence: TGTGCCAGCAGTCTCGGGTCCGGGGGGAACACTGAAGCTTTCTTT. Translating it yields CASSLGSGGNTEAFF.

The chain is built from TRBV6-6 and TRBJ2-7; unclear D gene. V dropped 2 bases and J dropped 3 bases, with 11 bases sitting between them. Germline CDR1 MNHNY, CDR2 SVGAGI (reference sequence). The CDR3 length is 14 residues. The CDR3 here is CASSYARVNYEQYF. CDR3 sequence (DNA): TGTGCCAGCAGTTACGCTCGGGTAAACTACGAGCAGTACTTC.

This clonotype has a count of ten or more. V gene TRBV12-3 or TRBV12-4 combines with J gene TRBJ2-3, with unresolved D. V lost 6 bases and J lost 1, with 5 bases in between. CDR3 size: 12 residues. The DNA for the CDR3 is TGTGCCAGCAGAAGAGGCACAGATACGCAGTATTTT. Amino acids: CASRRGTDTQYF.

This clonotype was seen more than once but under ten times. The genes are TRBV29-1 and TRBJ2-7, with D unresolved. V was pared by 7 bases and J by 3 bases, with 10 bases between. This CDR3 region has 11 residues. CDR1 is SQVTM, CDR2 ANQGSEA, per germline. Here the CDR3 reads CSGQFDYEQYF. In DNA form, the CDR3 reads TGCAGCGGACAATTCGACTACGAGCAGTACTTC.

In this sample, this clonotype turned up a few times. This chain joins TRBV5-1 and TRBJ1-2; D is perhaps TRBD1 (5 bases). Germline assignment: CDR1 SGHRS and CDR2 YFSETQ. CDR3 length: 13 amino acids. V lost 4 bases, J lost 8 bases, and 15 bases lay in between. In DNA form, the CDR3 reads TGCGCCAGCAGCCCGACCCAGAGGGGCGGCTACACCTTC. Translated: CASSPTQRGGYTF.

This clonotype was seen only a few times. The chain carries TRBV29-1 and TRBJ2-7; D not certain. V was pared by 4 bases and J by 1 base, with 14 bases between. Germline CDR1 is SQVTM and CDR2 is ANQGSEA. This CDR3 comprises 14 residues. Here the CDR3 reads CSVAQGALSYEQYF. The CDR3 DNA reads as TGCAGCGTTGCCCAAGGAGCCCTTTCCTACGAGCAGTACTTC.

This chain connects TRBV6-2 or TRBV6-3 to TRBJ2-7; TRBD2 agrees at 7 bases. The germline CDR1 and CDR2 sequences are MNHEY and SVGEGT. V dropped 2 bases and J dropped 0; count of bases not matched to a gene: 4. The CDR3 spans 15 residues. The CDR3 here is CASSYGGSSSYEQYF. For the CDR3, the DNA is TGTGCCAGCAGTTACGGCGGGAGTAGCTCCTACGAGCAGTACTTC.

The CDR3 DNA is TGTGCCAGCAGCTCGCGGGGGGCAGATACGCAGTATTTT. Encoded protein: CASSSRGADTQYF. The genes are TRBV11-2 and TRBJ2-3; 8 positions agree with TRBD2. Germline V gene data show CDR1 as SGHAT and CDR2 as FQNNGV. The CDR3 length is 13 residues. V trimming: 4 bases; J trimming: 4 bases; junction bases outside the gene matches: 1.

This clonotype has more than one count but fewer than ten. The gene calls are TRBV28 and TRBJ2-7; 8 bases match TRBD1. Germline loops: CDR1 MDHEN, CDR2 SYDVKM. The CDR3 totals 14 residues. Trimming took 2 bases from V and 5 from J; bases not matched to a gene: 5. CDR3 bases: TGTGCCAGCAGTTTAACCCCGGGACAGGACGAGCAGTACTTC. This gives the protein CASSLTPGQDEQYF.

The chain recombines TRBV7-3 with TRBJ2-6, with TRBD1 matching over 10 bases. J was trimmed by 2 bases and V by 2 bases; bases with no gene match: 3. CDR3 length: 17 residues. Germline V lookup: CDR1 SGHTA, CDR2 FQGTGA. The CDR3 sequence is CASSLGTGVPGANVLTF. CDR3 nucleotide sequence: TGTGCCAGCAGCTTAGGGACAGGGGTTCCTGGGGCCAACGTCCTGACTTTC.

The chain joins TRBV7-3 to TRBJ2-7; the match to TRBD1 covers 7 bases. V trimming: 3 bases; J trimming: 5 bases; junction bases outside the gene matches: 4. From germline, CDR1 is SGHTA and CDR2 FQGTGA. The CDR3 length is 13 residues. DNA of the CDR3: TGTGCCAGCAGCTTCGACAGGGTTGACGAGCAGTACTTC. Encoded protein: CASSFDRVDEQYF.

This clonotype was detected a few times. J is TRBJ2-1 and V is TRBV20-1, with TRBD2 identical over 12 bases. Losses at the gene ends were 0 bases for V and 6 bases for J; bases not matched to a gene: 9. Germline lookup yields CDR1 DFQATT and CDR2 SNEGSKA (reference sequence). This CDR3 is 17 amino acids long. CDR3 protein: CSARDASGGAGSNEQFF. The CDR3 DNA reads as TGCAGTGCTAGAGACGCTAGCGGGGGGGCCGGAAGCAATGAGCAGTTCTTC.

This clonotype occurred a few times. The chain recombines TRBV19 with TRBJ2-7, with D perhaps TRBD2 (6 bases). There are 15 residues in the CDR3. V lost 3 bases and J lost 6, with 18 bases in between. In germline, CDR1 is LNHDA, CDR2 SQIVND (reference sequence). CDR3 region: CASSISQGGLLEQYF. For the CDR3, the DNA is TGTGCCAGTAGTATCTCCCAGGGAGGTCTTCTCGAGCAGTACTTC.

The chain carries TRBV6-2 or TRBV6-3 and TRBJ2-5, with D possibly TRBD1 on 5 matching bases. V gave up 4 bases and J gave up 7 bases, with 13 bases separating them. Per the germline V gene, CDR1 is MNHEY and CDR2 is SVGEGT. This CDR3 is 13 amino acids long. CDR3 in DNA: TGTGCCAGCAGTTCGGAGCTCCAGGGGACCCAGTACTTC. Translated: CASSSELQGTQYF.

This clonotype was found a few times. V gene TRBV12-3 or TRBV12-4 combines with J gene TRBJ1-2; no clear D. Trimming left V 5 bases short and J 7 bases short, with 11 bases between. The CDR3 is 12 amino acids. This chain's CDR3 is CASSRRYGGYTF. As DNA, the CDR3 is TGTGCCAGCAGTAGACGGTACGGTGGCTACACCTTC.

The chain joins TRBV12-3 or TRBV12-4 to TRBJ2-3; D is unclear. The V end lost 3 bases, the J end lost 6 bases, and 10 bases lay between the germline ends. This CDR3 comprises 13 residues. The CDR3 loop reads CASSLPPGDTQYF. For the CDR3, the DNA is TGTGCCAGCAGTTTGCCCCCCGGGGATACGCAGTATTTT.

A few counts support this clonotype. This sequence joins TRBV9 and TRBJ2-7; unclear D gene. Between the trimmed V and J ends, which lost 4 bases and 6 bases, there was a span of 23 bases. This CDR3 has 16 amino acids. Per germline, CDR1 SGDLS and CDR2 YYNGEE. The CDR3 is CASSPTGRALRSEQYF. The CDR3 nucleotides read TGTGCCAGCAGCCCCACCGGCCGGGCCCTAAGGAGCGAGCAGTACTTC.

The chain uses TRBV11-2 and TRBJ1-2; perhaps TRBD1 as D (5 bases). From germline, CDR1 is SGHAT and CDR2 FQNNGV. V lost 0 bases to trimming and J lost 0 bases, with 8 bases between them. The CDR3 contains 15 residues. Here the CDR3 reads CASSLEGRANYGYTF. DNA of the CDR3: TGTGCCAGCAGCTTAGAGGGGCGGGCTAACTATGGCTACACCTTC.